This TCR beta chain comes out of a study of control samples from healthy donors and cancer patients (dated by TCRdb to about 2020). The library was made by the immunoSEQ multiplex PCR assay. Here the immuneACCESS table is served through TCRdb, limited to in-frame sequences with V and J called. Missing clones are a known gap in these copies; in checked studies unresolved V genes cover under half, and the rest lacks a known reason. Recorded for this sample are about 150,000 clones; approximately 93% of them occurred a single time. Around 2.4% of the sample rests with the top ten. The CDR3 has 12 amino acids, counting the end cysteine and phenylalanine. The kept DNA is CDR3 alone, 36 bases in frame from the first base. At the junction V is shortened by 5 bases and J by 5 bases, with 9 bases in between. CDR1 MNHEY and CDR2 SVGAGI are derived from the germline V gene. Notes on this clone: What this receptor recognizes is not known. Base quality data are lacking; no much larger clone is found one base away.

The sequencing input was blood. The source is a man aged 50-60 years in good health. The chain links TRBV6-5 with TRBJ1-2; too little of a D gene remains to name it. The DNA sequence is given as TGTGCCAGCAGTATGAAGTCGTATGGCTACACCTTC. Translated, it reads CASSMKSYGYTF.